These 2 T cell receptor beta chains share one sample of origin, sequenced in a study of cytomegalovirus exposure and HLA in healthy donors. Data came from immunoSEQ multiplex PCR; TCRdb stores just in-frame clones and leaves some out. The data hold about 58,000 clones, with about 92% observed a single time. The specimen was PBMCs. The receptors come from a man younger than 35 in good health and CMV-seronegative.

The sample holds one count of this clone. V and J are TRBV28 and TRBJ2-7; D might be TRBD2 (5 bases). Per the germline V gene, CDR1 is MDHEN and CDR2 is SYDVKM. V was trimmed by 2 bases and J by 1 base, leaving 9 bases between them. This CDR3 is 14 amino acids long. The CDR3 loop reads CASSLVTGSYEQYF. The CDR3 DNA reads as TGTGCCAGCAGTTTAGTTACGGGGTCCTACGAGCAGTACTTC.

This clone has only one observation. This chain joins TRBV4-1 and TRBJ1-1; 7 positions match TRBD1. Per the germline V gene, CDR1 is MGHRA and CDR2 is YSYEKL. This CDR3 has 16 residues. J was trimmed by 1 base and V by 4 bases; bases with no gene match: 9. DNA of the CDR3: TGCGCCAGCAGCCGAGCGTCCAGGGGGGCGAACACTGAAGCTTTCTTT. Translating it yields CASSRASRGANTEAFF.